A single sample is the source of the 19 T cell receptor beta chains below, sequenced in a study of blood T cell repertoires in COVID-19 (TCRdb year 2020). The library was made by the immunoSEQ multiplex PCR assay. TCRdb carries this immuneACCESS record with in-frame sequences only. Its versions omit some clonotypes, under half of them owing to an unresolved V gene in the studies checked, with the rest unexplained. In this sample the table shows a few hundred thousand clones, more than 75% of which occur a single time. The ten top clones hold more than 6.5% of the sample. Sequenced sample: PBMCs or T cells enriched from blood (not recorded which). Every receptor here comes from a woman between 45 and 60 years old who had been exposed to COVID-19.

This sequence joins TRBV28 and TRBJ1-2; no definite D call. Trimming took 8 bases from V and 0 from J, leaving 13 bases between them. Germline assignment: CDR1 MDHEN and CDR2 SYDVKM. The CDR3 runs 14 residues. The CDR3 loop reads CASAPEQSNYGYTF. The CDR3 bases are TGTGCCAGCGCCCCGGAACAGTCTAACTATGGCTACACCTTC.

This clone appeared once. This sequence joins TRBV7-9 and TRBJ1-1; D call uncertain. CDR1 is SEHNR, CDR2 FQNEAQ, per germline (reference sequence). Trimming left V 2 bases short and J 4 bases short, with 8 bases between. The CDR3 extends over 13 amino acids. The CDR3 DNA sequence: TGTGCCAGCAGCTTAATCGGTGGCACTGAAGCTTTCTTT. Protein sequence: CASSLIGGTEAFF.

This clone was observed once. V gene TRBV10-3 combines with J gene TRBJ2-7, with 8 bases matching TRBD2. The germline V gene has CDR1 ENHRY and CDR2 SYGVKD. The CDR3 has 15 residues. The junction had 11 bases not matched to a gene; V was cut back by 4 bases and J by 6 bases. The CDR3 DNA reads TGTGCCATCAGTGCCTCCCCTTCGGGGGGGGGCGAGCAGTACTTC. Protein: CAISASPSGGGEQYF.

This clone was observed a handful of times. This sequence joins TRBV6-1 and TRBJ1-3; D possibly corresponds to TRBD1 (6 bases). V lost 0 bases to trimming and J lost 4 bases, with 25 bases between them. The CDR3 consists of 20 residues. Germline assignment: CDR1 MNHNS and CDR2 SASEGT. The CDR3 nucleotides are TGTGCCAGCAGTGAAGCGGGGACTAATTTCAGGGGCACTAGGGGAAACACCATATATTTT. Translating it yields CASSEAGTNFRGTRGNTIYF.

The chain joins TRBV9 to TRBJ1-3; tentative D call: TRBD1 (6 bases). CDR3 length: 16 residues. CDR1 and CDR2 (germline): SGDLS, YYNGEE. Trimming took off 0 bases at V and 8 bases at J, with 18 bases between the two ends. The CDR3 is CASSVAGTKGEDTIYF. In DNA form, the CDR3 reads TGTGCCAGCAGCGTAGCCGGGACCAAGGGGGAAGACACCATATATTTT.

The V call is TRBV3-1 (or the pseudogene TRBV3-2), the J call TRBJ1-2; possibly TRBD1 for D (6 bases). Trimming left V 1 base short and J 7 bases short, with 16 bases between. Per germline, CDR1 LGHDT and CDR2 YNNKEL (reference sequence). The CDR3 is 15 amino acids. The CDR3 bases are TGTGCCAGCAGCCAAGTTGGGGGCGGCAGGGCTGGCTACACCTTC. Its translation: CASSQVGGGRAGYTF.

The J gene is TRBJ2-2, the V gene TRBV19, with a possible D match to TRBD2 (5 bases). Trimming took 11 bases from V and 4 from J, leaving 17 bases between them. The germline V gene encodes CDR1 LNHDA and CDR2 SQIVND (reference sequence). This CDR3 region has 14 residues. CDR3 nucleotide sequence: TGTGCCGGCCGGACGGGGTCGAGCACCGGGGAGCTGTTTTTT. Protein product: CAGRTGSSTGELFF.

The chain recombines TRBV9 with TRBJ1-6; TRBD1 might be the D (5 bases). The CDR3 consists of 14 residues. The germline CDR1 and CDR2 sequences are SGDLS and YYNGEE. V was clipped by 1 base and J by 8 bases, with 10 bases between them. The CDR3 DNA follows: TGTGCCAGCAGCGTAAGGGGCTCGGATTCACCCCTCCACTTT. Protein sequence: CASSVRGSDSPLHF.

A few counts support this clone. The chain recombines TRBV28 with TRBJ1-2, with 9 bases aligning to TRBD1. Trimming took 7 bases from V and 3 from J; bases not matched to a gene: 6. This CDR3 has 14 amino acids. Looked up from germline, CDR1 is MDHEN and CDR2 is SYDVKM. The CDR3, as DNA: TGTGCCAGCAACCAGGGACAGGGTTACTATGGCTACACCTTC. This translates into CASNQGQGYYGYTF.

This clone is a singleton in its sample. The chain combines TRBV9 with TRBJ2-5; D may be TRBD2 (6 bases). V was cut by 4 bases and J by 4 bases, with 11 bases left in between. Germline V gene sequence: CDR1 SGDLS, CDR2 YYNGEE. CDR3 length equals 13 residues. CDR3: CASSSGGVETQYF. The DNA of the CDR3 is TGTGCCAGCAGCAGCGGAGGGGTAGAGACCCAGTACTTC.

The chain couples TRBV7-9 to TRBJ2-3, with 8 positions matching TRBD1. The CDR3 has 15 residues. The V gene's germline CDR1 is SEHNR and CDR2 FQNEAQ (reference sequence). With V trimmed by 5 bases and J by 4 bases, 8 bases remained unmatched. The CDR3 DNA reads TGTGCCAGCAGCCCCCTCGGGACAGGCCCAGATACGCAGTATTTT. Amino acids: CASSPLGTGPDTQYF.

In its sample, this clone was seen once. The chain combines TRBV11-2 with TRBJ2-6; tentative D call: TRBD2 (6 bases). Trimming cost V 4 bases and J 0 bases, with 16 bases left between them. The CDR3 spans 18 residues. Germline CDR1 and CDR2: SGHAT and FQNNGV. The CDR3 loop reads CASSSRLGRLSGANVLTF. CDR3 DNA: TGTGCCAGCAGCTCTAGACTAGGGCGCCTCTCTGGGGCCAACGTCCTGACTTTC.

The chain is built from TRBV28 and TRBJ2-5; 8 bases line up with TRBD2. The J segment lost 1 base and the V segment lost 5 bases, leaving 12 bases of the junction unmatched. The CDR3 has 17 residues. Germline assignment: CDR1 MDHEN and CDR2 SYDVKM. The CDR3 region is CASSPPGGGVPQETQYF. The CDR3 DNA follows: TGTGCCAGCAGTCCCCCGGGAGGGGGGGTCCCCCAAGAGACCCAGTACTTC.

The genes are TRBV5-1 and TRBJ1-1, with no clear D. The ends were cut back, 1 base at V and 0 bases at J, with 10 bases in the middle. The CDR3 consists of 15 residues. Germline CDR1 SGHRS, CDR2 YFSETQ. The CDR3 DNA is TGCGCCAGCAGCTTGAGAGCGGGGATGAACACTGAAGCTTTCTTT. Amino acids: CASSLRAGMNTEAFF.

The chain links TRBV7-6 to TRBJ2-3; D unclear. The CDR3 consists of 12 residues. V lost 5 bases, J lost 5 bases, and 8 bases lay in between. Germline lookup yields CDR1 SGHVS and CDR2 FNYEAQ. The CDR3 protein is CASSPSGDTQYF. The DNA for the CDR3 is TGTGCCAGCAGCCCCTCCGGAGATACGCAGTATTTT.

This clone was detected only once. This chain links TRBV20-1 with TRBJ2-7; D unclear. Trimming removed 8 bases at V and 3 bases at J, with 5 bases between. The CDR3 extends over 9 amino acids. The germline gives CDR1 DFQATT, CDR2 SNEGSKA (reference sequence). The CDR3 loop reads CSLCYEQYF. DNA of the CDR3: TGCAGTCTCTGCTACGAGCAGTACTTC.

The V call is TRBV5-1, the J call TRBJ1-3; 8 positions agree with TRBD1. The CDR3 consists of 15 residues. Unmatched junction bases numbered 8, after V lost 7 bases and J lost 2 bases. Germline values: CDR1 SGHRS, CDR2 YFSETQ. Here the CDR3 reads CASSTGQATGNTIYF. The CDR3, as DNA: TGCGCCAGCTCCACGGGACAGGCTACTGGAAACACCATATATTTT.

V and J are TRBV7-6 and TRBJ2-1, with 8 nucleotides matching TRBD2. Losses at the gene ends were 5 bases for V and 2 bases for J; bases not matched to a gene: 8. CDR3 size: 16 residues. CDR1 and CDR2 (germline): SGHVS, FNYEAQ. Here the CDR3 reads CASSPTSGGTYNEQFF. CDR3 nucleotides: TGTGCCAGCAGCCCCACCTCGGGGGGGACCTACAATGAGCAGTTCTTC.

This chain joins TRBV23-1 and TRBJ2-7; tentatively, D is TRBD2 (6 bases). TRBV23-1 is an ORF, with its function uncertain. The CDR3 loop spans 18 amino acids. The germline V and J ends were trimmed by 5 bases and 2 bases, with 25 bases remaining between them. CDR3 nucleotide sequence: TGCGCCAGCAGTGCTGACCCTGCGGGATACCTGCGGCCCTACGAGCAGTACTTC. It is translated as CASSADPAGYLRPYEQYF.